The clone carrying this T cell receptor (beta chain) was seen a handful of times. This sample is part of a study of spatial heterogeneity in lung cancer. Overall study context: After resection, follow-up PBMC samples were sequenced when available, at a median of approximately 23 months later. Sequencing consistently turned up more beta-chain sequences than alpha-chain sequences.

Each TCR cDNA molecule carried a unique molecular identifier. TCRdb reprocessed the 5' RACE reads via MiXCR and lists one record per CDR3 protein. In the table there are 110,000 or so distinct CDR3 sequences, approximately 11% of which are singletons. CDR1 and CDR2 (germline): SGDLS, YYNGEE. The CDR3 is 13 amino acids. Trimming took off 4 bases at V and 5 bases at J, with 12 bases between the two ends. The time point here: blood at routine non-recurrence follow-up after resection. Whole RNA, which was extracted from tumor, nontumor lung tissue or frozen PBMC, was sequenced without any cell sorting. The sequences come from PBMCs, collected at follow-up. The receptor comes from a female donor with early-stage non-small cell lung cancer. V and J are TRBV9 and TRBJ1-2; possible D gene TRBD1, 6 bases. CDR3 coding DNA: TGTGCCAGCAGCCAGGGGCGATTATATGGCTACACCTTC. Encoded protein: CASSQGRLYGYTF.